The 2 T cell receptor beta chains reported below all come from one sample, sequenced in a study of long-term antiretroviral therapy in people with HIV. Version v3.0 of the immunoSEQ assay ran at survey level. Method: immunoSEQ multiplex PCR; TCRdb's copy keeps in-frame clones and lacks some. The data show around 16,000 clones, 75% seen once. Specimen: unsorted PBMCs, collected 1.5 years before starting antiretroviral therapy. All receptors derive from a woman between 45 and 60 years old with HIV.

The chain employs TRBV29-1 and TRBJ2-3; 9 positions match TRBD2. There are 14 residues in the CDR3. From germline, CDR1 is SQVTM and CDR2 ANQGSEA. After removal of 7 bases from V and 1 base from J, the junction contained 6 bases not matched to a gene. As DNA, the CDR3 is TGCAGCGAAATTAGCGGGGGACGCACAGATACGCAGTATTTT. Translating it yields CSEISGGRTDTQYF.

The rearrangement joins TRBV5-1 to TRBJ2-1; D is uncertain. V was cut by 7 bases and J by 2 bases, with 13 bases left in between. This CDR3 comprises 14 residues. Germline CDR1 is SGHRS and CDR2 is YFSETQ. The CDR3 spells CASSGGDTYNEQFF. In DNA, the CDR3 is TGCGCCAGCTCAGGCGGCGATACCTACAATGAGCAGTTCTTC.